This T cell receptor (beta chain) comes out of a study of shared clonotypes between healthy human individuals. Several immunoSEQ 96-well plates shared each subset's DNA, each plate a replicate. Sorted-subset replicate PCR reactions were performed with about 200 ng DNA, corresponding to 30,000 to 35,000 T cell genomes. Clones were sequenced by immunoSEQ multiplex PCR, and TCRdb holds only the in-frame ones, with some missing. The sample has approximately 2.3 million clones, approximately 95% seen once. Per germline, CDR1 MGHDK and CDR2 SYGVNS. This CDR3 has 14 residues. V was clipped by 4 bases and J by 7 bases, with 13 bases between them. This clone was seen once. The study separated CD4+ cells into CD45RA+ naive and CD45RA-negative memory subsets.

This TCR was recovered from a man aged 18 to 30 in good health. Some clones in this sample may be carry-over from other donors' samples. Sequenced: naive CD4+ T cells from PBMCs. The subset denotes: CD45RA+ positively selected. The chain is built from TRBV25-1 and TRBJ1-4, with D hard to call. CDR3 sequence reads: CASSGSSWGEKLFF. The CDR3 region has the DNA TGTGCCAGCAGTGGGTCCTCATGGGGTGAAAAACTGTTTTTT. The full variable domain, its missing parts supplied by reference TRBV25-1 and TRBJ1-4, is EADIYQTPRYLVIGTGKKITLECSQTMGHDKMYWYQQDPGMELHLIHYSYGVNSTEKGDLSSESTVSRIRTEHFPLTLESARPSHTSQYLCASSGSSWGEKLFFGSGTQLSVL.